Described below is a single TCR beta chain sequence and its context. Its antigen is not known. The sample comes from a study of CD8 T cells in ankylosing spondylitis. Findings and caveats of the study: For ankylosing spondylitis blood, a TCR beta motif of 7 or 8 highly homologous variants appeared characteristic. There was reportedly significant enrichment of clones that were disease-linked in matched ankylosing spondylitis synovial fluid. Relatively rare in peripheral blood, disease-linked clones were also CD8+.

Making the TCR beta libraries involved quantitative 5'-RACE with molecular barcodes. TCRdb ran MiXCR on the 5' RACE reads and lists one entry per CDR3 protein. Of around 300,000 distinct CDR3 sequences listed, 20% are singletons. The sequence was collected from a female donor with ankylosing spondylitis or in good health (not recorded which). Material: blood, either unsorted or a sorted T cell fraction (not recorded which).

CDR3 sequence reads: CSARSGTHFYEQYF. The CDR3 DNA reads TGCAGTGCGCGCTCCGGGACTCATTTCTACGAGCAGTACTTC. The J gene is TRBJ2-7, the V gene TRBV20-1, with a tentative D call TRBD2 (6 bases). The CDR3 contains 14 residues. V was trimmed by 6 bases and J by 3 bases, leaving 18 bases between them. Per the germline V gene, CDR1 is DFQATT and CDR2 is SNEGSKA (reference sequence).